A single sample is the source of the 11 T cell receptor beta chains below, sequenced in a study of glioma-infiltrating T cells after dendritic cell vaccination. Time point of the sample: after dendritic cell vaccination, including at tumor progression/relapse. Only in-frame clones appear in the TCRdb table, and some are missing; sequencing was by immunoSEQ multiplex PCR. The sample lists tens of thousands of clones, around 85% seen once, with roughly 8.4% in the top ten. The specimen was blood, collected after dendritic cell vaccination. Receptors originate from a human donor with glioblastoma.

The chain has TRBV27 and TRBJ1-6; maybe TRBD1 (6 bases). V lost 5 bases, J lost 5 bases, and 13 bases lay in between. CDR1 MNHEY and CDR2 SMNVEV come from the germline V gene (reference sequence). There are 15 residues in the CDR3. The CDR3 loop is CASSEQGTDNSPLHF. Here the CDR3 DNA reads TGTGCCAGCAGTGAACAGGGTACGGATAATTCACCCCTCCACTTT.

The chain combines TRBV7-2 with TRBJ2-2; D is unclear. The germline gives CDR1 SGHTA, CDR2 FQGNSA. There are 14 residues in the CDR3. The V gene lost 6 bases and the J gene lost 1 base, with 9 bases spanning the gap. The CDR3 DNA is TGTGCCAGCAGATTAAACTGGAACACCGGGGAGCTGTTTTTT. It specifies CASRLNWNTGELFF.

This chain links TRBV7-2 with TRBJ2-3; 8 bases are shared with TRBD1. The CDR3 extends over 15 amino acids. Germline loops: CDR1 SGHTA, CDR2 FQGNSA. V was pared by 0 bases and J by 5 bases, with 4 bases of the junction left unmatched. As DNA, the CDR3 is TGTGCCAGCAGCTTAGCTGGACAGGGAGTAGATACGCAGTATTTT. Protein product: CASSLAGQGVDTQYF.

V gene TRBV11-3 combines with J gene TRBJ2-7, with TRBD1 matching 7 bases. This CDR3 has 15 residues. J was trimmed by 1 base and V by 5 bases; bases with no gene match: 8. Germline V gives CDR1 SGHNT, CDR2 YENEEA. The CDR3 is CASSPGTANSYEQYF. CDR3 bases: TGTGCCAGCAGCCCCGGGACAGCCAATTCCTACGAGCAGTACTTC.

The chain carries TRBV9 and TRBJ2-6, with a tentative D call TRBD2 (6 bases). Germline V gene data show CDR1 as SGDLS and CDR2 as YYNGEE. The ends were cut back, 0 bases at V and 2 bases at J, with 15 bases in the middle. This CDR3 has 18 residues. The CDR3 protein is CASSVGIGGGTGANVLTF. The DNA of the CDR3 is TGTGCCAGCAGCGTAGGGATTGGCGGAGGGACTGGGGCCAACGTCCTGACTTTC. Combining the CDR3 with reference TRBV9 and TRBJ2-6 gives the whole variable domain DSGVTQTPKHLITATGQRVTLRCSPRSGDLSVYWYQQSLDQGLQFLIQYYNGEERAKGNILERFSAQQFPDLHSELNLSSLELGDSALYFCASSVGIGGGTGANVLTFGAGSRLTVL.

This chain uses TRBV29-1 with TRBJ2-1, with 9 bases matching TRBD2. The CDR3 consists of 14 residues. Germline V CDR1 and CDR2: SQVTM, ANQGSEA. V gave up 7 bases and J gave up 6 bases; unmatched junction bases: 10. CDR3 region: CSAPGSGGFNEQFF. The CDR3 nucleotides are TGCAGCGCGCCGGGGAGCGGGGGGTTCAATGAGCAGTTCTTC.

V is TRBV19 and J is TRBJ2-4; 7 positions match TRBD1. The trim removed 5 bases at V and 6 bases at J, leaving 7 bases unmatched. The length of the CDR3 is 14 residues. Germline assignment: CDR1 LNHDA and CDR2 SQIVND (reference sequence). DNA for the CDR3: TGTGCCAGTAGTCCCCCGGGACAGCTAAACATTCAGTACTTC. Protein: CASSPPGQLNIQYF.

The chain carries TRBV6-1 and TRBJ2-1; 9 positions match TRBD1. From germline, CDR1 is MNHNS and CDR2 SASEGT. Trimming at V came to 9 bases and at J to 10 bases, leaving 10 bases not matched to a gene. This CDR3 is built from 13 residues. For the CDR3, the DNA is TGTGCCAGTGACAGGGACAGGGTAACAGAGCAGTTCTTC. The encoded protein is CASDRDRVTEQFF.

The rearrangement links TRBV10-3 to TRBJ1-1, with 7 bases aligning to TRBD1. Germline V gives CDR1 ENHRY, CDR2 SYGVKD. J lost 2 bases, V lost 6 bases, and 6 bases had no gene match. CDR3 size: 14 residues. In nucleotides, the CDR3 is TGTGCCATCAGACGGGACAGCTCCAACACTGAAGCTTTCTTT. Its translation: CAIRRDSSNTEAFF.

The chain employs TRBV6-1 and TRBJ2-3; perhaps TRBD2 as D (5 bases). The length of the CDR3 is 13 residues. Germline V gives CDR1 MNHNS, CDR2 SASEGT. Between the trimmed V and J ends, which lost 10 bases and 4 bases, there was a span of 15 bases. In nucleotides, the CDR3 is TGTGCCACCCGGCAGGAGGTGTCAGATACGCAGTATTTT. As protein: CATRQEVSDTQYF.

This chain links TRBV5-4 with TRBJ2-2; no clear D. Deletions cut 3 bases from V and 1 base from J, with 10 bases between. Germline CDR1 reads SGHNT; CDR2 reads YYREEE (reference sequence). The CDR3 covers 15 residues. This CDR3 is CASSSDPGNTGELFF. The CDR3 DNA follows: TGTGCCAGCAGCTCCGACCCGGGGAACACCGGGGAGCTGTTTTTT.